This is a list of T cell receptor beta chains from one sample in a study of PD-L1 blockade in urothelial cancer. The protocol was immunoSEQ multiplex PCR, while the TCRdb copy is restricted to in-frame clones and leaves out a portion. This table has around 130,000 clones, 70% to 85% appearing once. The source was PBMCs, collected around atezolizumab (anti-PD-L1) treatment. The source is a man in his fifties or sixties with urothelial cancer. The CDR3 runs from the conserved cysteine through the conserved F or W. The order of the fields is clone size, D gene, V gene, J gene, CDR3 protein, CDR3 DNA. D genes are given only for firm matches. Clone size is not always given. Where it is, it says once, few, many or a class for expanded clones.

-	TRBD1	TRBV5-1	TRBJ1-1	CASSSTGGVTEAFF	TGCGCCAGCAGCTCCACAGGGGGAGTCACTGAAGCTTTCTTT
few	-	TRBV2	TRBJ1-6	CASSIEQPHNSPLHF	TGTGCCAGCAGTATAGAACAGCCCCATAATTCACCCCTCCACTTT
-	-	TRBV19	TRBJ2-1	CASSIGQGSNEQFF	TGTGCCAGTAGTATCGGGCAGGGGAGCAATGAGCAGTTCTTC
-	TRBD1	TRBV4-2	TRBJ2-7	CASSLDRGMYEQYF	TGTGCCAGCAGCCTCGACAGGGGTATGTACGAGCAGTACTTC
-	TRBD2	TRBV7-9	TRBJ2-5	CASSFRGGETQYF	TGTGCCAGCAGCTTTAGGGGAGGGGAGACCCAGTACTTC
-	TRBD1	TRBV5-1	TRBJ1-1	CASSWGQGLPEAFF	TGCGCCAGCAGCTGGGGACAGGGTTTACCTGAAGCTTTCTTT
-	TRBD1	TRBV9	TRBJ1-5	CASSVGQGSNQPQHF	TGTGCCAGCAGCGTAGGACAGGGCTCCAATCAGCCCCAGCATTTT
-	-	TRBV11-2	TRBJ2-5	CASSLMKSLQETQYF	TGTGCCAGCAGCTTAATGAAGAGTCTCCAAGAGACCCAGTACTTC
once	TRBD1	TRBV28	TRBJ1-1	CASTSIGQGKNMNTEAFF	TGTGCCAGCACCTCGATAGGACAGGGAAAGAACATGAACACTGAAGCTTTCTTT
few	TRBD2	TRBV7-9	TRBJ2-1	CASSSRSGTEQFF	TGTGCCAGCAGCTCTCGTAGCGGGACTGAGCAGTTCTTC
few	-	TRBV5-1	TRBJ1-6	CASSIGQPSSYNSPLHF	TGCGCCAGCAGCATTGGACAGCCCAGCTCCTATAATTCACCCCTCCACTTT
-	TRBD1	TRBV7-9	TRBJ1-4	CASSEYRGANEKLFF	TGTGCCAGCAGCGAATACAGGGGTGCTAATGAAAAACTGTTTTTT
-	TRBD1	TRBV27	TRBJ2-2	CASSPLGGGYTGELFF	TGTGCCAGTAGCCCACTAGGGGGCGGATACACCGGGGAGCTGTTTTTT
-	TRBD1	TRBV10-3	TRBJ1-1	CAISEGQGGPFVAEAFF	TGTGCCATCAGTGAGGGACAGGGGGGGCCCTTTGTCGCTGAAGCTTTCTTT
-	-	TRBV7-2	TRBJ2-7	CASSLAATPYEQYF	TGTGCCAGCAGCTTAGCGGCCACACCCTACGAGCAGTACTTC
once	TRBD2	TRBV5-1	TRBJ2-1	CASSPGGTINEQFF	TGCGCCAGCAGCCCTGGGGGGACTATTAATGAGCAGTTCTTC
-	TRBD1	TRBV6-1	TRBJ2-3	CASSGTRGSTDTQYF	TGTGCCAGCAGTGGCACCAGGGGGTCCACAGATACGCAGTATTTT
-	TRBD1	TRBV2	TRBJ1-1	CASSVSGGGNTEAFF	TGTGCCAGCAGTGTGTCAGGGGGAGGTAACACTGAAGCTTTCTTT
-	-	TRBV5-1	TRBJ2-3	CASSYGPPTDTQYF	TGCGCCAGCAGTTATGGCCCCCCCACAGATACGCAGTATTTT
-	TRBD1	TRBV18	TRBJ1-1	CASSPPQGAASEAFF	TGTGCCAGCTCACCTCCACAGGGGGCGGCTTCTGAAGCTTTCTTT
few	-	TRBV6-1	TRBJ1-2	CASSEYARDYGYTF	TGTGCCAGCAGTGAATACGCGCGAGACTATGGCTACACCTTC
-	TRBD1	TRBV9	TRBJ2-2	CASSVDRGGTGELFF	TGTGCCAGCAGCGTAGACAGGGGCGGCACCGGGGAGCTGTTTTTT
-	-	TRBV7-2	TRBJ2-7	CASSLGGNKAEQYF	TGTGCCAGCAGCTTAGGAGGAAATAAAGCCGAGCAGTACTTC
-	-	TRBV6-6	TRBJ1-2	CASSYSDLVNYGYTF	TGTGCCAGCAGTTACTCCGACTTGGTTAACTATGGCTACACCTTC
-	-	TRBV4-2	TRBJ1-5	CASSQGRNQPQHF	TGTGCCAGCAGCCAAGGGCGCAATCAGCCCCAGCATTTT
-	TRBD1	TRBV23-1	TRBJ1-5	CASSRDRLSNQPQHF	TGCGCCAGCAGTCGGGACAGGTTAAGCAATCAGCCCCAGCATTTT
once	TRBD1	TRBV5-1	TRBJ2-7	CASSLPTQGTGVHEQYF	TGCGCCAGCAGCTTGCCAACTCAAGGGACAGGGGTCCACGAGCAGTACTTC
few	-	TRBV21-1	TRBJ2-7	CASNWTQGYEQYF	TGTGCCAGCAACTGGACCCAGGGCTACGAGCAGTACTTC
-	-	TRBV18	TRBJ1-5	CASSPQGDQPQHF	TGTGCCAGCTCACCACAGGGGGATCAGCCCCAGCATTTT
-	TRBD2	TRBV13	TRBJ2-3	CASSYASGRADTQYF	TGTGCCAGCAGCTACGCTAGCGGGAGGGCAGATACGCAGTATTTT
-	-	TRBV7-9	TRBJ2-7	CASSSGRTTYEQYF	TGTGCCAGCAGCTCCGGACGGACTACCTACGAGCAGTACTTC
-	TRBD1	TRBV27	TRBJ2-7	CASRWTGGYEQYF	TGTGCCAGCAGGTGGACAGGGGGCTACGAGCAGTACTTC
-	-	TRBV5-1	TRBJ2-7	CASSLGAGRTYEQYF	TGCGCCAGCAGCTTAGGGGCAGGGCGTACCTACGAGCAGTACTTC
-	TRBD1	TRBV5-1	TRBJ1-1	CASSTDRLLNTEAFF	TGCGCCAGCAGCACGGACAGGCTCTTGAACACTGAAGCTTTCTTT
-	-	TRBV2	TRBJ1-5	CASSDSGSRQPQHF	TGTGCCAGCAGTGATTCGGGGAGTAGGCAGCCCCAGCATTTT
-	-	TRBV4-1	TRBJ2-7	CASSQGVIASKRYEQYF	TGCGCCAGCAGCCAAGGGGTTATCGCGTCGAAGCGGTACGAGCAGTACTTC
-	-	TRBV19	TRBJ1-1	CASSMGGEAFF	TGTGCCAGTAGTATGGGAGGCGAAGCTTTCTTT
-	-	TRBV5-1	TRBJ1-2	CASSLAGAPVYGYTF	TGCGCCAGCAGCTTGGCAGGGGCGCCGGTCTATGGCTACACCTTC
-	-	TRBV21-1	TRBJ2-4	CASSARGQAKNIQYF	TGTGCCAGCAGCGCCAGGGGGCAAGCCAAAAACATTCAGTACTTC
-	-	TRBV11-1	TRBJ2-4	CASSLRSGGNIQYF	TGTGCCAGCAGCTTAAGGTCTGGGGGCAACATTCAGTACTTC
-	-	TRBV27	TRBJ1-5	CASSLTGKQPQHF	TGTGCCAGCAGCCTGACAGGAAAGCAGCCCCAGCATTTT